The 30 T cell receptor beta chains presented below share a single source sample, sequenced in a study of tumor and adjacent non-tumor tissue in lung cancer. TCRbeta libraries were built with three rounds of nested PCR, modified from ARM-PCR. MiXCR was run by TCRdb on the multiplex PCR reads, yielding one entry per CDR3 protein. The sample has around 210,000 distinct CDR3 sequences; 71% are singletons. No cell sorting was done before RNA was extracted from the tissue. The sequenced material came from lung tumor tissue. The receptors derive from a man aged 60 to 69 with non-small cell lung cancer.

This CDR3 reads CASSYSSRGGSYNEQFF. As DNA, the CDR3 is TGTGCCAGCAGTTACTCCTCCCGTGGAGGCTCGTACAATGAGCAGTTCTTC. This chain joins TRBV6-2 or TRBV6-3 and TRBJ2-1, with D possibly matching TRBD2 (5 bases). V lost 0 bases and J 4 bases, leaving 16 bases between the germline ends. Looked up from germline, CDR1 is MNHEY and CDR2 is SVGEGT. The length of the CDR3 is 17 residues.

Regarding this clonotype: A much larger clone lies one base from this, so it may be a read error. The chain recombines TRBV6-2 or TRBV6-3 with TRBJ1-1; D gene uncertain. The CDR3 consists of 12 residues. V was pared by 7 bases and J by 1 base, with 7 bases between. Germline CDR1 MNHEY, CDR2 SVGEGT. CDR3 sequence: CASNDRNTEAFF. Written as DNA, the CDR3 is TGTGCCAGCAATGACCGGAACACTGAAGCTTTCTTT.

Turning to this clonotype: A much larger clone sits a single nucleotide away, making a read error possible. CDR3 nucleotides: TGCAGTGTGCGGCAGGGGTATCAGCCCCAGCATTTT. Amino acids: CSVRQGYQPQHF. The chain couples TRBV20-1 to TRBJ1-5; a possible D gene is TRBD1 (6 bases). V was shortened by 7 bases and J by 5 bases, with 12 bases between the two germline ends. CDR1 DFQATT and CDR2 SNEGSKA come from the germline V gene (reference sequence). The CDR3 runs to 12 residues.

Comment on this clonotype: No conserved phenylalanine or tryptophan is present at the end of the CDR3, so a read error is the likely explanation. The chain has TRBV5-1 and TRBJ2-7; 9 bases are a match to TRBD2. After removal of 7 bases from V and 4 bases from J, the junction contained 6 bases not matched to a gene. The germline gives CDR1 SGHRS, CDR2 YFSETQ. This CDR3 has 13 residues. The CDR3 loop is CASSGTSLYEQYL. CDR3 coding DNA: TGCGCCAGCTCCGGGACTAGCTTGTACGAGCAGTACTTA.

CDR3 sequence: CASSLDLAGGPETQYF. The DNA for the CDR3 is TGTGCCAGCAGCTTAGACCTAGCGGGAGGCCCAGAGACCCAGTACTTC. The V call is TRBV7-9, the J call TRBJ2-5; 11 nucleotides agree with TRBD2. The CDR3 is made up of 16 amino acids. Germline V gene sequence: CDR1 SEHNR, CDR2 FQNEAQ (reference sequence). Unmatched junction bases numbered 5, after V lost 1 base and J lost 4 bases.

On this clonotype itself: This sequence may be a read error, since a much larger clone differs from it by one base. The rearrangement uses TRBV6-1 and TRBJ2-3; no firm D call. The germline CDR1 and CDR2 sequences are MNHNS and SASEGT. Trimming removed 8 bases from V and 7 bases from J, with 13 bases in between. The CDR3 totals 12 residues. The CDR3 region is CASVMGSHTQYF. The DNA for the CDR3 is TGTGCCAGCGTTATGGGGTCCCATACGCAGTATTTT.

Turning to this clonotype: One junction end disagrees with the germline gene, perhaps due to a read error. This CDR3 is CATSESNMDIQYF. The CDR3 DNA reads TGTGCCACCAGTGAATCGAATATGGACATCCAGTACTTC. V usage is TRBV24-1 and J usage is TRBJ2-4; D may be TRBD1 (5 bases). CDR1 and CDR2 (germline): KGHDR, SFDVKD. The CDR3 is 13 amino acids.

Remarks on this clonotype: Mismatch with germline at one junction end may stem from a read error. This chain uses TRBV11-3 with TRBJ2-5, with 9 bases lining up with TRBD2. The CDR3 sequence is 15 residues long. Germline loops: CDR1 SGHNT, CDR2 YENEEA. For the CDR3, the DNA is TGTACCAGCAGCTTGCAAGCGGGGGGACCAGAGACCCAGTACTTC. It is translated as CTSSLQAGGPETQYF.

Comment on this clonotype: A read error may explain this, as a much larger clone is one base away. V gene TRBV29-1 combines with J gene TRBJ2-7; D may be TRBD1 or TRBD2 (6 bases each). CDR3 length: 11 amino acids. With 5 bases removed from V and 6 bases from J, the gap between germline ends came to 11 bases. The germline CDR1 and CDR2 sequences are SQVTM and ANQGSEA. The CDR3 here is CSVYRDCEQYF. CDR3 sequence (DNA): TGCAGCGTTTACAGGGACTGCGAGCAGTACTTC.

This rearrangement joins TRBV20-1 to TRBJ2-1; 7 bases fit TRBD2. The CDR3 totals 14 residues. Germline loops: CDR1 DFQATT, CDR2 SNEGSKA (reference sequence). The V gene end was trimmed by 1 base and the J gene end by 8 bases; junction bases not matched to a gene: 8. The CDR3 sequence is CSARVGGSWDEQFF. CDR3 coding DNA: TGCAGTGCTAGAGTGGGGGGGAGTTGGGATGAGCAGTTCTTC.

In regard to this clonotype: Its ends do not fully match the called genes, so a read error is possible. V and J are TRBV6-6 and TRBJ1-5; 10 bases fit TRBD1. Matching the DNA end better, TRBJ2-3 makes the J call doubtful. The CDR3 consists of 15 residues. Germline-derived CDR1 and CDR2 are MNHNY and SVGAGI (reference sequence). CDR3 sequence reads: CATSYGTGEMQPQYF. In DNA form, the CDR3 reads TGTGCCACCAGTTATGGGACAGGGGAAATGCAGCCCCAGTATTTT.

Many counts were recorded for this clonotype. The chain is built from TRBV20-1 and TRBJ2-4; D is uncertain. This CDR3 comprises 13 residues. From germline, CDR1 is DFQATT and CDR2 SNEGSKA (reference sequence). V lost 5 bases and J lost 1, with 9 bases in between. The CDR3 loop is CSADPQAKNIQYF. In nucleotides, the CDR3 is TGCAGTGCTGACCCCCAGGCCAAAAACATTCAGTACTTC.

This clonotype is medium-sized. This chain joins TRBV11-1 and TRBJ2-1; 16 nucleotides align to TRBD2. V was pared by 5 bases and J by 6 bases, with 4 bases of the junction left unmatched. In germline, CDR1 is SGHAT, CDR2 FQDESV (reference sequence). The CDR3 totals 16 residues. CDR3 loop: CASSGTSGGAGNEQFF. DNA of the CDR3: TGTGCCAGCAGCGGGACTAGCGGGGGGGCTGGCAATGAGCAGTTCTTC.

The table lists this clonotype with a few counts. The chain links TRBV12-3 or TRBV12-4 to TRBJ2-7, with unresolved D. Trimming stripped 3 bases from V and 7 bases from J, with 7 bases between. This CDR3 contains 11 residues. Here the CDR3 DNA reads TGTGCCAGCAGTTTCGGACGGGAGCAGTACTTC. Encoded protein: CASSFGREQYF.

About this clonotype: A single base separates this from a much larger clone, so it may be a read error. CDR3 loop: CNARDPGVGTEAFF. The CDR3 nucleotides read TGCAATGCTAGAGACCCAGGGGTAGGCACTGAAGCTTTCTTT. The gene calls are TRBV20-1 and TRBJ1-1, with a weak D call TRBD1 (6 bases). The CDR3 loop spans 14 amino acids. The germline gives CDR1 DFQATT, CDR2 SNEGSKA (reference sequence).

This clonotype was counted many times. The chain carries TRBV6-1 and TRBJ2-4; D is ambiguous. The CDR3 loop spans 13 amino acids. Per the germline V gene, CDR1 is MNHNS and CDR2 is SASEGT. V was clipped by 4 bases and J by 6 bases, with 10 bases between them. The CDR3 coding sequence is TGTGCCAGCAGTGGAGAGTCCGTAAACATTCAGTACTTC. Amino acids: CASSGESVNIQYF.

This clonotype has just one count. As the CDR3 is not closed by the conserved phenylalanine or tryptophan, this likely results from a read error. This chain connects TRBV20-1 to TRBJ2-7, with TRBD2 identical over 13 bases. V was clipped by 2 bases and J by 7 bases; unmatched bases: 20. The CDR3 is 19 residues long. Germline-derived CDR1 and CDR2 are DFQATT and SNEGSKA (reference sequence). CDR3 protein: CSARTSRRRGLAGSLEQYL. In DNA, the CDR3 is TGCAGTGCTAGAACTAGTAGAAGAAGGGGACTAGCGGGATCTCTTGAGCAGTACCTC.

The J gene is TRBJ1-5, the V gene TRBV4-2, with 7 bases aligning to TRBD1. With 0 bases clipped from V and 5 bases from J, the junction kept 10 bases outside the gene matches. The CDR3 sequence is 17 residues long. Looked up from germline, CDR1 is LGHNA and CDR2 is YNFKEQ. Written as DNA, the CDR3 is TGTGCCAGCAGCCAAGATAGGGGGCAGGGATTGGATCAGCCCCAGCATTTT. Protein sequence: CASSQDRGQGLDQPQHF.

Notes on this clonotype: The junction shows a germline mismatch at one end, possibly a read error. The chain couples TRBV6-5 to TRBJ2-5, with 15 positions matching TRBD2. The CDR3 is 17 amino acids. Germline lookup yields CDR1 MNHEY and CDR2 SVGAGI. DNA of the CDR3: TGTGCCAGAAGTCCTAGGACTAGCGGGGGGGTTCAAGGGACCCAATACTTC. It encodes CARSPRTSGGVQGTQYF.

A single count supports this clonotype. The J gene is TRBJ2-3, the V gene TRBV28, with D perhaps matching TRBD1 (6 bases). CDR3 length: 13 residues. Germline lookup yields CDR1 MDHEN and CDR2 SYDVKM. The V end lost 5 bases, the J end lost 4 bases, and 10 bases lay between the germline ends. CDR3 sequence (DNA): TGTGCCAGCAGTCCCTCAGGGGCAGATACGCAGTATTTT. This gives the protein CASSPSGADTQYF.

The V and J genes are TRBV28 and TRBJ1-2; D may be TRBD1 (5 bases). The CDR3 has 15 residues. The V and J ends lost 3 bases and 5 bases respectively, with 16 bases between them. The germline CDR1 and CDR2 sequences are MDHEN and SYDVKM. For the CDR3, the DNA is TGTGCCAGCAGTTTGGTGCAGGGTAGAAATTATGGCTACACCTTC. Its protein product is CASSLVQGRNYGYTF.

J is TRBJ2-3 and V is TRBV28; the D is unclear. Per germline, CDR1 MDHEN and CDR2 SYDVKM. CDR3 length equals 12 residues. V lost 7 bases, J lost 0 bases, and 5 bases lay in between. In DNA, the CDR3 is TGTGCCAGCATCCTAAGCACAGATACGCAGTATTTT. Its translation: CASILSTDTQYF.

This clonotype showed up many times. This chain connects TRBV20-1 to TRBJ1-2; 7 positions match TRBD1. V trimming: 5 bases; J trimming: 1 base; junction bases outside the gene matches: 10. This CDR3 comprises 15 residues. Germline lookup yields CDR1 DFQATT and CDR2 SNEGSKA (reference sequence). Written as DNA, the CDR3 is TGCAGTGCTGAGACAGGGTTTCCCCTTAACTATGGCTACACCTTC. The encoded protein is CSAETGFPLNYGYTF.

This clonotype was seen many times. The chain links TRBV5-4 to TRBJ2-1, with 11 bases aligning to TRBD2. The germline gives CDR1 SGHNT, CDR2 YYREEE (reference sequence). V trimming: 5 bases; J trimming: 6 bases; junction bases outside the gene matches: 10. The CDR3 loop spans 16 amino acids. The DNA for the CDR3 is TGTGCCAGCAGTTTTACTAGCGGGAGATTATTCAATGAGCAGTTCTTC. It is translated as CASSFTSGRLFNEQFF. Using reference TRBV5-4 and TRBJ2-1 for the parts outside the CDR3, the full variable domain is ETGVTQSPTHLIKTRGQQVTLRCSSQSGHNTVSWYQQALGQGPQFIFQYYREEENGRGNFPPRFSGLQFPNYSSELNVNALELDDSALYLCASSFTSGRLFNEQFFGPGTRLTVL.

With regard to this clonotype: Relative to the germline gene, one junction end is altered; a read error may explain this. This chain's CDR3 is CARSFFQDQPQYF. CDR3 bases: TGTGCCAGAAGCTTTTTTCAAGATCAGCCCCAGTATTTT. The chain has TRBV11-2 and TRBJ1-5; D ambiguous. Gene TRBJ2-3 matches the end of the DNA better, so the J call may be wrong. CDR1 is SGHAT and CDR2 is FQNNGV in the germline V gene. The CDR3 is 13 amino acids.

On this clonotype itself: At one end the junction does not follow the germline gene, possibly because of a read error. The gene calls are TRBV6-1 and TRBJ2-1; D might be TRBD1 or TRBD2, each matching 5 bases. The CDR3 extends over 15 amino acids. Germline V gene sequence: CDR1 MNHNS, CDR2 SASEGT. CDR3 sequence (DNA): TGTGCCAGCACTGAATTTCGGGGCCTCTACAATGAACAGTTCTTC. Residues: CASTEFRGLYNEQFF.

The chain recombines TRBV12-3 or TRBV12-4 with TRBJ1-1; D ambiguous. This CDR3 is 18 amino acids long. The germline V and J ends were trimmed by 7 bases and 1 base, with 25 bases remaining between them. CDR3 in amino acids: CASKGLSRRKRGNTEAFF. CDR3 nucleotide sequence: TGTGCCAGCAAGGGCTTATCGAGGCGGAAAAGAGGGAACACTGAAGCTTTCTTT.

This clonotype was counted once. One end of the junction fails to match germline, which may point to a read error. The chain links TRBV20-1 to TRBJ2-1; possibly TRBD2 for D (6 bases). Per the germline V gene, CDR1 is DFQATT and CDR2 is SNEGSKA (reference sequence). The CDR3 is made up of 15 amino acids. The CDR3 is CSGSHTGVPYDEQFF. As DNA, the CDR3 is TGCAGTGGTAGCCATACGGGAGTCCCCTACGATGAGCAGTTCTTC.

Points on this clonotype: The conserved final phenylalanine or tryptophan is absent from the CDR3, which likely points to a read error. The chain joins TRBV11-2 to TRBJ2-1, with no clear D. CDR1 is SGHAT, CDR2 FQNNGV, per germline. The CDR3 sequence is 11 residues long. V was cut by 5 bases and J by 8 bases, with 7 bases left in between. In DNA form, the CDR3 reads TGTGCCAGCAGCCCTGGGGATGAGCAGTTCTTG. Amino acids: CASSPGDEQFL.

Concerning this clonotype: A junction end diverges from the germline sequence, so it may reflect a read error. The rearrangement uses TRBV20-1 and TRBJ2-5, with D perhaps matching TRBD2 (6 bases). Germline CDR1 and CDR2: DFQATT and SNEGSKA (reference sequence). This CDR3 is built from 15 residues. The CDR3 DNA reads as TGCAGTGTTAGAGATGGCGGGGTGATAAAAGAGACCCAGTACTTC. Encoded protein: CSVRDGGVIKETQYF.